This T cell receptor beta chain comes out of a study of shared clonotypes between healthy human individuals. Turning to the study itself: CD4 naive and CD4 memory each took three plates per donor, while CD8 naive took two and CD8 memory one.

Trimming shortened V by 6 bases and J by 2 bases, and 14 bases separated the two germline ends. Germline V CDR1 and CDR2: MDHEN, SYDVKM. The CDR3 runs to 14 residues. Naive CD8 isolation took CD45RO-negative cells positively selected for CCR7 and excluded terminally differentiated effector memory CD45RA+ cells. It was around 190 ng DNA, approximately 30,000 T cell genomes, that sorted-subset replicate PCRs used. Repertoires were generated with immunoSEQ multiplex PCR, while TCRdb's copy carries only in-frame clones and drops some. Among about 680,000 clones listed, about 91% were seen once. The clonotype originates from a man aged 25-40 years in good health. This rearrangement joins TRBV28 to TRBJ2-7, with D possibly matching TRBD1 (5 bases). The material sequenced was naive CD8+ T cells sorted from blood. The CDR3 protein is CASRSRQITYEQYF. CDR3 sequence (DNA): TGTGCCAGCAGAAGTAGACAGATTACCTACGAGCAGTACTTC.